One sample yielded the 24 T cell receptor beta chains listed below, sequenced in a study of cytomegalovirus exposure and HLA in healthy donors. PCR amplification relied on 60 Vbeta primers (plus 13 Jbeta primers). The method was immunoSEQ multiplex PCR; TCRdb's version includes in-frame clones alone and lacks a portion of them. The table records approximately 200,000 clones, less than 85% of them present only once. Sequencing used PBMCs. The receptor set was obtained from a girl aged 2-10 years in good health and CMV-seronegative.

The chain recombines TRBV2 with TRBJ2-5; perhaps TRBD2 as D (5 bases). The germline V gene encodes CDR1 SNHLY and CDR2 FYNNEI. The V gene lost 8 bases and the J gene lost 4 bases, with 11 bases spanning the gap. The CDR3 covers 12 residues. DNA of the CDR3: TGTGCCAGCTCAGACTACCTAGAGACCCAGTACTTC. This translates into CASSDYLETQYF.

V gene TRBV7-3 combines with J gene TRBJ2-1; D unresolved. This CDR3 comprises 15 residues. Germline lookup yields CDR1 SGHTA and CDR2 FQGTGA. Trimming shortened V by 0 bases and J by 0 bases, and 6 bases separated the two germline ends. In DNA form, the CDR3 reads TGTGCCAGCAGCTTAACTTATGTCTCCTACAATGAGCAGTTCTTC. Protein: CASSLTYVSYNEQFF.

This chain uses TRBV19 with TRBJ2-4; a weak D match, TRBD1 (5 bases). Trimming pared 7 bases from V and 2 bases from J, leaving 9 bases between. The CDR3 contains 13 residues. CDR1 and CDR2 from the germline V gene are LNHDA and SQIVND (reference sequence). CDR3 loop: CASIGQTKNIQYF. The DNA for the CDR3 is TGTGCCAGTATCGGACAAACCAAAAACATTCAGTACTTC. Looking up the rest from reference TRBV19 and TRBJ2-4 gives the full variable domain: DGGITQSPKYLFRKEGQNVTLSCEQNLNHDAMYWYRQDPGQGLRLIYYSQIVNDFQKGDIAEGYSVSREKKESFPLTVTSAQKNPTAFYLCASIGQTKNIQYFGAGTRLSVL.

To note about this clone: Other nucleotide sequences in the sample specify the same CDR3. The chain couples TRBV5-6 to TRBJ2-7; 8 bases align to TRBD1. After removal of 4 bases from V and 0 bases from J, the junction contained 3 bases not matched to a gene. The length of the CDR3 is 14 residues. Germline loops: CDR1 SGHDT, CDR2 YYEEEE. CDR3 nucleotide sequence: TGTGCCAGCAGCCTGACAGGGGTCTCCTACGAGCAGTACTTC. Protein product: CASSLTGVSYEQYF.

This clone was seen a single time. CDR3 sequence: CASSIDTDSPATDTQYF. DNA of the CDR3: TGTGCCAGTAGTATAGATACGGACTCCCCCGCCACAGATACGCAGTATTTT. V is TRBV19 and J is TRBJ2-3, with a tentative D call TRBD2 (5 bases). There are 17 residues in the CDR3. Germline values: CDR1 LNHDA, CDR2 SQIVND (reference sequence). V shed 0 bases and J shed 2 bases, with 15 bases lying between them.

The chain joins TRBV4-1 to TRBJ2-1, with D possibly TRBD2 on 5 matching bases. The V end was cut by 1 base, the J end by 8 bases, with 24 bases between. Germline-derived CDR1 and CDR2 are MGHRA and YSYEKL. The CDR3 is made up of 18 amino acids. CDR3 residues: CASSQGPPRGPSHDEQFF. The CDR3 DNA is TGCGCCAGCAGCCAAGGTCCCCCCCGGGGTCCCTCGCACGATGAGCAGTTCTTC.

This clone was counted once. This chain joins TRBV7-9 and TRBJ1-1; D remains unclear. Germline CDR1 SEHNR, CDR2 FQNEAQ (reference sequence). This CDR3 contains 10 residues. Deletions cut 2 bases from V and 11 bases from J, with 6 bases between. The CDR3 DNA reads as TGTGCCAGCAGCTTAATTGAGGCTTTCTTT. Its translation is CASSLIEAFF.

This clone was seen just once. The J gene is TRBJ1-2, the V gene TRBV6-4; TRBD1 might be the D (6 bases). Per the germline V gene, CDR1 is MRHNA and CDR2 is SNTAGT. Trimming shortened V by 3 bases and J by 7 bases, and 12 bases separated the two germline ends. This CDR3 is built from 13 residues. Here the CDR3 DNA reads TGTGCCAGCAGTGAAGAACAGGGCGGTGGCTACACCTTC. It is translated as CASSEEQGGGYTF.

The V and J genes are TRBV25-1 and TRBJ2-7; maybe TRBD2 (5 bases). Between the trimmed V and J ends, which lost 8 bases and 0 bases, there was a span of 17 bases. Germline lookup yields CDR1 MGHDK and CDR2 SYGVNS. The CDR3 contains 15 residues. The CDR3 reads CASSPRVGTSYEQYF. The CDR3 DNA sequence: TGTGCCAGCTCTCCGAGGGTGGGAACCTCCTACGAGCAGTACTTC.

The V and J genes are TRBV4-1 and TRBJ2-7; no firm D call. The CDR3 covers 17 residues. Germline V lookup: CDR1 MGHRA, CDR2 YSYEKL. V lost 2 bases and J 0 bases, leaving 17 bases between the germline ends. This CDR3 reads CASSQWFSPPSSYEQYF. Written as DNA, the CDR3 is TGCGCCAGCAGCCAATGGTTTTCCCCTCCGAGCTCCTACGAGCAGTACTTC.

V is TRBV5-1 and J is TRBJ2-3, with D perhaps TRBD2 (5 bases). Trimming left V 0 bases short and J 2 bases short, with 13 bases between. The CDR3 extends over 16 amino acids. CDR1 and CDR2 from the germline V gene are SGHRS and YFSETQ. CDR3: CASSLAGGSHTDTQYF. The CDR3 DNA reads as TGCGCCAGCAGCTTGGCGGGCGGGTCGCACACAGATACGCAGTATTTT.

The V and J genes are TRBV5-1 and TRBJ2-1; possible D gene TRBD2, 5 bases. The CDR3 totals 13 residues. V was trimmed by 2 bases and J by 4 bases, leaving 7 bases between them. Germline assignment: CDR1 SGHRS and CDR2 YFSETQ. CDR3 DNA: TGCGCCAGCAGCTTTGGGAGTTACAATGAGCAGTTCTTC. The encoded protein is CASSFGSYNEQFF.

The gene calls are TRBV7-2 and TRBJ2-1; 8 nucleotides agree with TRBD2. V shed 3 bases and J 2 bases; nucleotides not matched to a gene: 6. Germline CDR1 and CDR2: SGHTA and FQGNSA. The CDR3 runs to 16 residues. CDR3 bases: TGTGCCAGCAGCTTCACCATAGCGGGAACCTACAATGAGCAGTTCTTC. It yields the protein CASSFTIAGTYNEQFF.

V usage is TRBV11-2 and J usage is TRBJ2-6; D might be TRBD2 (6 bases). This CDR3 is built from 17 residues. The V gene lost 7 bases and the J gene lost 2 bases, with 18 bases spanning the gap. Germline loops: CDR1 SGHAT, CDR2 FQNNGV. The CDR3 loop reads CASNTGDFAAGANVLTF. For the CDR3, the DNA is TGTGCCAGCAATACTGGGGACTTCGCGGCTGGGGCCAACGTCCTGACTTTC. Together with reference TRBV11-2 and TRBJ2-6, the CDR3 gives the full variable domain: EAGVAQSPRYKIIEKRQSVAFWCNPISGHATLYWYQQILGQGPKLLIQFQNNGVVDDSQLPKDRFSAERLKGVDSTLKIQPAKLEDSAVYLCASNTGDFAAGANVLTFGAGSRLTVL.

The rearrangement joins TRBV18 to TRBJ1-2; 9 bases fit TRBD1. Germline assignment: CDR1 KGHSH and CDR2 LQKENI. After removal of 3 bases from V and 5 bases from J, the junction contained 10 bases not matched to a gene. CDR3 length: 16 amino acids. The CDR3 reads CASSPGQGGGIYGYTF. The CDR3 nucleotides read TGTGCCAGCTCACCGGGACAGGGAGGTGGCATATATGGCTACACCTTC.

The chain couples TRBV15 to TRBJ1-2; perhaps TRBD1 as D (6 bases). Germline assignment: CDR1 LNHNV and CDR2 YYDKDF (reference sequence). V lost 4 bases to trimming and J lost 1 base, with 16 bases between them. The CDR3 is made up of 16 amino acids. As DNA, the CDR3 is TGTGCCACCAGCACCGTGGACAGAACGTTTAACTATGGCTACACCTTC. It translates to CATSTVDRTFNYGYTF.

This clone is a singleton in its sample. The rearrangement uses TRBV2 and TRBJ1-5, with D hard to call. The V end lost 4 bases, the J end lost 0 bases, and 4 bases lay between the germline ends. CDR3 length: 13 amino acids. Germline V gene sequence: CDR1 SNHLY, CDR2 FYNNEI. CDR3 coding DNA: TGTGCCAGCAGTGCGGGTAGCAATCAGCCCCAGCATTTT. It encodes CASSAGSNQPQHF.

V and J are TRBV11-3 and TRBJ1-1; D ambiguous. The ends were cut back, 9 bases at V and 4 bases at J, with 18 bases in the middle. The germline V gene encodes CDR1 SGHNT and CDR2 YENEEA. This CDR3 has 14 amino acids. CDR3 DNA sequence: TGTGCCAGGGGAGCCGGCCTGGGTCGCACTGAAGCTTTCTTT. Translating it yields CARGAGLGRTEAFF.

V usage is TRBV10-3 and J usage is TRBJ1-1; D perhaps matches TRBD1 (6 bases). This CDR3 comprises 13 residues. V was trimmed by 10 bases and J by 4 bases, leaving 16 bases between them. Germline values: CDR1 ENHRY, CDR2 SYGVKD. The CDR3 DNA follows: TGTGCCACCGCCCCGCAGGGGACCACTGAAGCTTTCTTT. Translating it yields CATAPQGTTEAFF.

V gene TRBV12-2 combines with J gene TRBJ2-2; the table assigns TRBD2, which was not confirmed against the DNA. TRBV12-2 is a pseudogene locus. This CDR3 comprises 19 residues. In DNA form, the CDR3 reads TGTGCAAGTCGCTTAGATGGACTAGCGGGAGGGCCGAACACCGGGGAGCTGTTTTTT. Translating it yields CASRLDGLAGGPNTGELFF.

The chain couples TRBV5-6 to TRBJ2-7; 9 bases align to TRBD1. J gave up 3 bases and V 4 bases, and 8 bases lay outside the gene matches. Germline CDR1 reads SGHDT; CDR2 reads YYEEEE. This CDR3 has 15 residues. CDR3 nucleotides: TGTGCCAGCAGCGGAACCGGGACAGGGTACTACGAGCAGTACTTC. Its protein product is CASSGTGTGYYEQYF.

The genes are TRBV6-1 and TRBJ2-3, with TRBD2 identical over 8 bases. CDR1 is MNHNS and CDR2 is SASEGT in the germline V gene. J lost 3 bases, V lost 8 bases, and 7 bases had no gene match. The CDR3 is 14 residues long. This CDR3 is CASLLAAKTDTQYF. Written as DNA, the CDR3 is TGTGCCAGCCTACTAGCGGCGAAGACAGATACGCAGTATTTT.

The gene calls are TRBV11-2 and TRBJ2-3; 7 bases are shared with TRBD1. V was clipped by 7 bases and J by 9 bases; unmatched bases: 10. The CDR3 is 13 residues long. Germline values: CDR1 SGHAT, CDR2 FQNNGV. CDR3 in DNA: TGTGCCAGCACCATTACAGGGGTCGGCACGCAGTATTTT. It yields the protein CASTITGVGTQYF.

This chain uses TRBV29-1 with TRBJ1-1, with D possibly matching TRBD1 (6 bases). Looked up from germline, CDR1 is SQVTM and CDR2 is ANQGSEA. V lost 6 bases and J lost 5, with 16 bases in between. The CDR3 runs to 13 residues. In nucleotides, the CDR3 is TGCAGCGTGGGTGGGACATTTGGGACTGAAGCTTTCTTT. Its translation is CSVGGTFGTEAFF.